This T cell receptor beta chain was obtained from a study of blood T cell repertoires in COVID-19. As for the study in general: The cDNA or gDNA used as material had been derived from T cells, B-cell-depleted T cells, or PBMCs.

Seattle patient enrollment occurred during active infection, with longitudinal follow-up thereafter. Original analysis: Amplification of reference gene primers provided the estimated nucleated cell counts. TCRdb keeps only in-frame clones here, not all; method: immunoSEQ multiplex PCR. V, J and clone size were drawn from that table, and D and trimming were deduced from the DNA. The data hold approximately 150,000 clones, with approximately 80% observed a single time. This TCR was sampled from a woman older than 75 with COVID-19, enrolled during active disease. Sequencing input: peripheral blood.

The CDR3 bases are TGTGCCACCAGTGACGTATCAGAAGGGGAAGGTGGGACCCAGTACTTC. Residues: CATSDVSEGEGGTQYF. The chain recombines TRBV24-1 with TRBJ2-5, with D perhaps matching TRBD1 (5 bases). The ends were cut back, 4 bases at V and 7 bases at J, with 21 bases in the middle. The CDR3 is made up of 16 amino acids. Germline CDR1 reads KGHDR; CDR2 reads SFDVKD.